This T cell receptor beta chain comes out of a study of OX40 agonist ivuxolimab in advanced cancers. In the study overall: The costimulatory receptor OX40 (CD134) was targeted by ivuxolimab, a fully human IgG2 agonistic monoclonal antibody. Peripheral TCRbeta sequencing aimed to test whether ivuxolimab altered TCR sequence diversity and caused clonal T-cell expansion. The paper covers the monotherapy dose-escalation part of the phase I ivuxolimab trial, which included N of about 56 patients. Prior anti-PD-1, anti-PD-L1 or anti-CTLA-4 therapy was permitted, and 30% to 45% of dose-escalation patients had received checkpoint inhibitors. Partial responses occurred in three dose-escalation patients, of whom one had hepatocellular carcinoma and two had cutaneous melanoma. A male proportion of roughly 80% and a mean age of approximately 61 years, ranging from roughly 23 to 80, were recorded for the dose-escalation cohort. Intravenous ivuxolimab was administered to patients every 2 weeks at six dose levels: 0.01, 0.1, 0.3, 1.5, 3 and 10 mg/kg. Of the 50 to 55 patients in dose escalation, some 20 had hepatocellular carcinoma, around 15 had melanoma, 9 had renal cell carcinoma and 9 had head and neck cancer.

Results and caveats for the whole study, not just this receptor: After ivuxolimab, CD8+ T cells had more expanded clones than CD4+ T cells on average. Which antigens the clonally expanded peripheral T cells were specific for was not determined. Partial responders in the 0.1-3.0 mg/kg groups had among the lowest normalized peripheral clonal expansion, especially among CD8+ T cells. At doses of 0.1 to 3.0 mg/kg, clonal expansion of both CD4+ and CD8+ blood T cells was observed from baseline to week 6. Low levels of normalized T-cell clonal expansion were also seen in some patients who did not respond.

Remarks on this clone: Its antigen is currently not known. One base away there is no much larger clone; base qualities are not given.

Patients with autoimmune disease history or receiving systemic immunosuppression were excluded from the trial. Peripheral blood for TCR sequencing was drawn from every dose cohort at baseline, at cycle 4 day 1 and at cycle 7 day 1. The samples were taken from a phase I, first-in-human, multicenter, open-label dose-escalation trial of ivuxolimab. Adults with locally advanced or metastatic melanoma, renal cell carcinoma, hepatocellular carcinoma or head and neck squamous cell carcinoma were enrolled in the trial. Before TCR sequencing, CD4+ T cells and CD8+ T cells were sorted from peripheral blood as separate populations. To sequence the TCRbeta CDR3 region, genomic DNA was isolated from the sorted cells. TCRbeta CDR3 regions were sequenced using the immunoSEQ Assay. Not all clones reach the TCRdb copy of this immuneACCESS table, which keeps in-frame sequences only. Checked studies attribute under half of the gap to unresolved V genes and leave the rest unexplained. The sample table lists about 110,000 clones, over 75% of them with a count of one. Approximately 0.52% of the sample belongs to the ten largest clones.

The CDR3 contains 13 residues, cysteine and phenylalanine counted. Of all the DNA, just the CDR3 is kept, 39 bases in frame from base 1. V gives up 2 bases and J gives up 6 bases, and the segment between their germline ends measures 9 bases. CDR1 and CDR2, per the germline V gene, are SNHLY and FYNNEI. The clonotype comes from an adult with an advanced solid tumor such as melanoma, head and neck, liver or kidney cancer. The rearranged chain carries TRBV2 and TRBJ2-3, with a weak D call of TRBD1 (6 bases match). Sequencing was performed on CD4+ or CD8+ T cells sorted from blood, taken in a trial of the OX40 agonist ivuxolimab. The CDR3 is CASSEYRGDTQYF. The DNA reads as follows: TGTGCCAGCAGTGAATATAGGGGGGATACGCAGTATTTT.